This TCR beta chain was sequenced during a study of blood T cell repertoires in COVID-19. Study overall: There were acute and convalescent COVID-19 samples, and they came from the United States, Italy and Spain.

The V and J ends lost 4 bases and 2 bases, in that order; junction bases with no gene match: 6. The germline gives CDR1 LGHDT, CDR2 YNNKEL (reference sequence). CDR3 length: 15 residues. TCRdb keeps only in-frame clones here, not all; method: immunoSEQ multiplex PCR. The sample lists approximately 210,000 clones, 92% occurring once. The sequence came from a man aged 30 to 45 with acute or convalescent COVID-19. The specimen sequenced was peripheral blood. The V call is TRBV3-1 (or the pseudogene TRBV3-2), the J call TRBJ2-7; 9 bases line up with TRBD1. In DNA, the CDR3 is TGTGCCAGCAGCCTCGGGACAGGGAGAGCCTACGAGCAGTACTTC. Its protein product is CASSLGTGRAYEQYF.